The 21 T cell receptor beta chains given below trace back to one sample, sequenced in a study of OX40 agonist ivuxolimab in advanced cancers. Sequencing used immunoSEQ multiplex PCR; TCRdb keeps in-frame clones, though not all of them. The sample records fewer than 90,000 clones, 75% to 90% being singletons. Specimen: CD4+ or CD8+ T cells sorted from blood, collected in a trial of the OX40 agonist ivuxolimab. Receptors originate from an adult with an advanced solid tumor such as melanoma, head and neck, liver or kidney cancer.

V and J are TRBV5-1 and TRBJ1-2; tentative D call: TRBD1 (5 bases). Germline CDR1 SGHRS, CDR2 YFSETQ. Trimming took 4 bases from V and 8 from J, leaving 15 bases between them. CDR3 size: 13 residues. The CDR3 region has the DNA TGCGCCAGCAGCGGTACAGGTGAACGGGGCTACACCTTC. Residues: CASSGTGERGYTF.

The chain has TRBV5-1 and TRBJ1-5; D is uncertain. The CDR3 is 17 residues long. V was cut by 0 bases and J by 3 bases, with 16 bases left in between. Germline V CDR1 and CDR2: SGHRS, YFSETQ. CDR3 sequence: CASSLVSWWVNNQPQHF. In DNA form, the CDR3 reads TGCGCCAGCAGCTTGGTTTCTTGGTGGGTTAACAATCAGCCCCAGCATTTT.

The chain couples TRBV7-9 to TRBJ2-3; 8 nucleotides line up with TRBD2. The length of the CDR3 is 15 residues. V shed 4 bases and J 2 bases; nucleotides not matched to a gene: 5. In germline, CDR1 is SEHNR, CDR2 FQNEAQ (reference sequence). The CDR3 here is CASSYLAGNTDTQYF. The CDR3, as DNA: TGTGCCAGCAGCTACTTAGCGGGGAACACAGATACGCAGTATTTT.

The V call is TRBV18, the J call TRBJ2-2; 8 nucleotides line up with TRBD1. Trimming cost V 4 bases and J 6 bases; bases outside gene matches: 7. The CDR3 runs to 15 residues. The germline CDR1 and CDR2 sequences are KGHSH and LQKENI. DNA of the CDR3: TGTGCCAGCTCACAGAGGACAGGGAAGGCCGGGGAGCTGTTTTTT. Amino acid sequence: CASSQRTGKAGELFF. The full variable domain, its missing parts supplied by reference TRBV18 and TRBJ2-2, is NAGVMQNPRHLVRRRGQEARLRCSPMKGHSHVYWYRQLPEEGLKFMVYLQKENIIDESGMPKERFSAEFPKEGPSILRIQQVVRGDSAAYFCASSQRTGKAGELFFGEGSRLTVL.

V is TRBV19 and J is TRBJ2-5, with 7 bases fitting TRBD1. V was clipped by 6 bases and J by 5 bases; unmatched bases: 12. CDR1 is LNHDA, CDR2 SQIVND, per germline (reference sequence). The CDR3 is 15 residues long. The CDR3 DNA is TGTGCCAGTAGGGGTTTAACGACAGGGCGCGAGACCCAGTACTTC. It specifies CASRGLTTGRETQYF.

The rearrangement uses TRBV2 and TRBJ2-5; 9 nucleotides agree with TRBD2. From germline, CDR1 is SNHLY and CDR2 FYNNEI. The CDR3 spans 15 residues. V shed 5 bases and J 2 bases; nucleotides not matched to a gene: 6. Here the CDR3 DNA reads TGTGCCAGCAGTCCGACTAGCGGTGTTCAAGAGACCCAGTACTTC. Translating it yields CASSPTSGVQETQYF.

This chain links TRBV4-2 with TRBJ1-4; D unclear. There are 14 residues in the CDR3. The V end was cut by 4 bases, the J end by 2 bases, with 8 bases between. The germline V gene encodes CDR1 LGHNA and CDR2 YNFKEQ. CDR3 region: CASSRRSTNEKLFF. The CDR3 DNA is TGTGCCAGCAGCCGCAGGTCGACTAATGAAAAACTGTTTTTT.

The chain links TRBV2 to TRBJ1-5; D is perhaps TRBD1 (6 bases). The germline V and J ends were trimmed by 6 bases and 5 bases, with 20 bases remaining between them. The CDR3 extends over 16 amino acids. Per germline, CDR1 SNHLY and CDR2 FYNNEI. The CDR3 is CASSHPGQGRDQPQHF. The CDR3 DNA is TGTGCCAGCAGCCATCCGGGACAAGGTCGGGATCAGCCCCAGCATTTT.

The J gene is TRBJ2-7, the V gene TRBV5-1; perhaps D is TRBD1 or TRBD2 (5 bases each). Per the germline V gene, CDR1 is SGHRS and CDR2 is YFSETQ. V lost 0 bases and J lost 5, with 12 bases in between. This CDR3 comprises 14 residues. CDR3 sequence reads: CASSLGGVLDEQYV. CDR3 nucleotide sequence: TGCGCCAGCAGCTTGGGAGGGGTGTTAGACGAGCAGTACGTC.

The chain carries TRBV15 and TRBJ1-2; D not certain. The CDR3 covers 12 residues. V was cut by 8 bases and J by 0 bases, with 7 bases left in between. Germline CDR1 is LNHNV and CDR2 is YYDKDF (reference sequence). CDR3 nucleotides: TGTGCCACCGCCGAAGCTAACTATGGCTACACCTTC. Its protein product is CATAEANYGYTF.

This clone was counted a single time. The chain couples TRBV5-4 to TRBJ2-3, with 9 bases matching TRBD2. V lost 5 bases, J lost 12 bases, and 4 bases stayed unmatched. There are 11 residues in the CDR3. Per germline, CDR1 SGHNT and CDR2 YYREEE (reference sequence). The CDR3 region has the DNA TGTGCCAGCAGTGAGCGGGAGGTCCAGTATTTT. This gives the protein CASSEREVQYF.

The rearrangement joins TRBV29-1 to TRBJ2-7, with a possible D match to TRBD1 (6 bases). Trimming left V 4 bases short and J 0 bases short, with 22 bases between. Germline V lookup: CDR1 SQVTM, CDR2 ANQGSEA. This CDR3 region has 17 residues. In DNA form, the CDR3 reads TGCAGCGTTGGGGTCGTCGACAGGATCTTCGGCTCCTACGAGCAGTACGTC. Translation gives CSVGVVDRIFGSYEQYV.

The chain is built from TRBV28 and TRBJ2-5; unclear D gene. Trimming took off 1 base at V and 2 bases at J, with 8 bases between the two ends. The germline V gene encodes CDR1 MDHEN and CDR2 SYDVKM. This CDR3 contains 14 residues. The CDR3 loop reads CASSLSGLQETQYF. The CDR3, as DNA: TGTGCCAGCAGTTTATCCGGCTTACAAGAGACCCAGTACTTC.

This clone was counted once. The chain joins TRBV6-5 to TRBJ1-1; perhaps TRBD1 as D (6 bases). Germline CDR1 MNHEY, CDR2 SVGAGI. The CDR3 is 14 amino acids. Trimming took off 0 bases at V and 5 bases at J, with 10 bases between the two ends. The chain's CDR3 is CASSYSRGGTEAFF. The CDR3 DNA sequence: TGTGCCAGCAGTTACTCGAGGGGGGGGACTGAAGCTTTCTTT.

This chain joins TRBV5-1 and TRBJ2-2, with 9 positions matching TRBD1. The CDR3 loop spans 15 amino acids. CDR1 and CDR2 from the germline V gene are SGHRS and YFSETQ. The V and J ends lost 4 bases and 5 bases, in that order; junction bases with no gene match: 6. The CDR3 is CASSGGTGRTGELFF. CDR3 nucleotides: TGCGCCAGCAGCGGAGGGACAGGGAGGACCGGGGAGCTGTTTTTT.

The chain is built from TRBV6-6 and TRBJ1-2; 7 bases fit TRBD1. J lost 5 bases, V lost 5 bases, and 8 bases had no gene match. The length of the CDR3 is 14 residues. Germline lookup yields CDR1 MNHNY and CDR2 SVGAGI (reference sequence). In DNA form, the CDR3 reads TGTGCCAGCAGTGCTAAGGGGGCCGGTTATGGCTACACCTTC. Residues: CASSAKGAGYGYTF.

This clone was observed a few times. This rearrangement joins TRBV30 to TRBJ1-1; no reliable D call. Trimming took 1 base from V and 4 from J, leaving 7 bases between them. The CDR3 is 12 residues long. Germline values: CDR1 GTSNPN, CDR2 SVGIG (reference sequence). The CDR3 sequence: CAWSGSGTEAFF. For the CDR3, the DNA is TGTGCCTGGAGTGGGTCGGGCACTGAAGCTTTCTTT. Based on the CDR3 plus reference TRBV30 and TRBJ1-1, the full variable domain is SQTIHQWPATLVQPVGSPLSLECTVEGTSNPNLYWYRQAAGRGLQLLFYSVGIGQISSEVPQNLSASRPQDRQFILSSKKLLLSDSGFYLCAWSGSGTEAFFGQGTRLTVV.

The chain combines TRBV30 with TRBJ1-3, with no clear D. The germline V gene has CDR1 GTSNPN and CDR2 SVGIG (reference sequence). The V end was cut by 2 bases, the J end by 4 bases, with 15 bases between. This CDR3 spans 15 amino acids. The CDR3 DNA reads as TGTGCCTGGAGTCGACCGGGTGTTTCGGGAAACACCATATATTTT. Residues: CAWSRPGVSGNTIYF.

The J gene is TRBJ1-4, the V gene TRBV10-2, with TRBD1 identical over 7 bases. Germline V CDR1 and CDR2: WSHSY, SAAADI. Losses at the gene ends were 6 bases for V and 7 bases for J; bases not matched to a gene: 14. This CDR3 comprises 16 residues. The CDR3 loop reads CASREGTGAWREKLFF. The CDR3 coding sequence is TGCGCCAGCAGGGAGGGAACAGGGGCTTGGCGTGAAAAACTGTTTTTT.

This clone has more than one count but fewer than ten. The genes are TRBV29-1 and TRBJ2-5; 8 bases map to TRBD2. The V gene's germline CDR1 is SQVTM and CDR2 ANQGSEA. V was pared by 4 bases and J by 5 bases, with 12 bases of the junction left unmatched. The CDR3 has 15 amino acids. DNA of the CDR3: TGCAGCGTTGGCGGACTAGCCCAAAAAAGGGAGACCCAGTACTTC. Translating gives CSVGGLAQKRETQYF.

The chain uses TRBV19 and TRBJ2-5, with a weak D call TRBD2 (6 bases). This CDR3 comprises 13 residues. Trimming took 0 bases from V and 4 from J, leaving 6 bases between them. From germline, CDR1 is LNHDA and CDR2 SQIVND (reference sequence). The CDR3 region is CASSIDGGETQYF. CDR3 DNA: TGTGCCAGTAGTATAGACGGGGGAGAGACCCAGTACTTC.